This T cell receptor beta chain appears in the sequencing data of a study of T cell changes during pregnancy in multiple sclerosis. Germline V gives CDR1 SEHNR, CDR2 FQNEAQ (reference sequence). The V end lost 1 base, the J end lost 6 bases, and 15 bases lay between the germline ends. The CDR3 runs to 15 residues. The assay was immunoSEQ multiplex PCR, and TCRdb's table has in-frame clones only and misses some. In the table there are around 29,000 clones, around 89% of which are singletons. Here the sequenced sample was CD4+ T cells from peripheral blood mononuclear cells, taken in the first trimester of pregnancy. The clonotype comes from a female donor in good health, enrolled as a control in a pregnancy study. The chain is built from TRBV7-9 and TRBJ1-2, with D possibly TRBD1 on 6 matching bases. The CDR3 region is CASSLELGGYNGYTF. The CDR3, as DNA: TGTGCCAGCAGCTTAGAGTTAGGGGGTTATAATGGCTACACCTTC.